These 27 T cell receptor beta chains were sequenced from one sample in a study of beta chain features in type 1 diabetes. Since all of the isolated RNA was reverse transcribed, expressed TCRB transcripts were what got sequenced. Clones were sequenced by immunoSEQ multiplex PCR, and TCRdb holds only the in-frame ones, with some missing. The table records 200,000 to 250,000 clones, roughly a tenth of them present only once. The sequenced material came from central memory CD4+ T cells from blood. The receptor source for this set is a man between 18 and 35 years old in good health.

This clone appeared a few times. This chain connects TRBV7-6 to TRBJ1-5; D remains ambiguous. This CDR3 is 13 amino acids long. Germline V gives CDR1 SGHVS, CDR2 FNYEAQ. V was trimmed by 5 bases and J by 4 bases, leaving 9 bases between them. The CDR3 DNA reads TGTGCCAGCAGCCTGGAGGATAATCAGCCCCAGCATTTT. Protein: CASSLEDNQPQHF.

This clone was counted a few times. V is TRBV10-2 and J is TRBJ1-4, with 9 nucleotides matching TRBD1. CDR1 is WSHSY and CDR2 is SAAADI in the germline V gene. V lost 7 bases and J lost 6; bases outside the gene matches: 6. CDR3 length equals 14 residues. CDR3 amino acids: CASKEQGADEKLFF. CDR3 nucleotide sequence: TGCGCCAGCAAGGAACAGGGGGCGGATGAAAAACTGTTTTTT.

The chain combines TRBV7-6 with TRBJ2-3; D unclear. This CDR3 has 15 residues. Trimming cost V 1 base and J 5 bases, with 13 bases left between them. Germline V gene sequence: CDR1 SGHVS, CDR2 FNYEAQ. The CDR3 DNA reads TGTGCCAGCAGCTTAGGCGGCCCAGCCGGAGATACGCAGTATTTT. This encodes CASSLGGPAGDTQYF.

The J gene is TRBJ1-4, the V gene TRBV4-1, with D perhaps matching TRBD1 (5 bases). The V gene lost 0 bases and the J gene lost 1 base, with 9 bases spanning the gap. There are 16 residues in the CDR3. Germline CDR1 and CDR2: MGHRA and YSYEKL. The CDR3 sequence: CASSQDPQGTNEKLFF. The CDR3 DNA reads as TGCGCCAGCAGCCAAGATCCCCAGGGAACTAATGAAAAACTGTTTTTT.

This clone was seen a few times. The J gene is TRBJ2-7, the V gene TRBV7-2; D is uncertain. The CDR3 consists of 12 residues. With 3 bases removed from V and 0 bases from J, the gap between germline ends came to 3 bases. CDR1 is SGHTA, CDR2 FQGNSA, per germline. The CDR3 nucleotides read TGTGCCAGCAGCTTGATCTCCTACGAGCAGTACTTC. Translation gives CASSLISYEQYF.

This clone was picked up a small number of times. The V and J genes are TRBV15 and TRBJ1-5; D is uncertain. Trimming cost V 3 bases and J 2 bases, with 14 bases left between them. CDR1 and CDR2 (germline): LNHNV, YYDKDF (reference sequence). CDR3 length equals 16 residues. The DNA for the CDR3 is TGTGCCACCAGCAGTCTCCCGGGCGGCGGCAATCAGCCCCAGCATTTT. The encoded protein is CATSSLPGGGNQPQHF.

The sample holds a few counts of this clone. The chain carries TRBV7-3 and TRBJ2-3, with 7 bases aligning to TRBD2. CDR1 and CDR2 from the germline V gene are SGHTA and FQGTGA. The CDR3 is 16 amino acids. V was pared by 5 bases and J by 5 bases, with 13 bases of the junction left unmatched. CDR3 DNA: TGTGCCAGCAGCAGACTAGCAGCGGTAGGTGAAGATACGCAGTATTTT. This encodes CASSRLAAVGEDTQYF.

Concerning this clone: This is likely an artifact of a read error, given a far larger clone one base away. This sample includes further DNA sequences coding for the same CDR3. The rearrangement uses TRBV9 and TRBJ2-3; 8 bases agree with TRBD2. Germline V gives CDR1 SGDLS, CDR2 YYNGEE. Trimming at V came to 1 base and at J to 6 bases, leaving 4 bases not matched to a gene. The CDR3 contains 14 residues. CDR3 sequence reads: CASSVTREGDTQYF. The CDR3 region has the DNA TGTGCCAGCAGCGTAACTCGGGAGGGGGATACGCAGTATTTT.

This clone was observed at least ten times. The DNA for the CDR3 is TGCAGCGTTGAAGATATGGGGAGAAGGGGGTTTCCTAACTATGGCTACACCTTC. It is translated as CSVEDMGRRGFPNYGYTF. The V call is TRBV29-1, the J call TRBJ1-2; tentative D call: TRBD1 (6 bases). The CDR3 has 18 amino acids. Trimming left V 0 bases short and J 0 bases short, with 20 bases between. Germline CDR1 reads SQVTM; CDR2 reads ANQGSEA. The complete variable domain, with remaining parts taken from reference TRBV29-1 and TRBJ1-2, reads SAVISQKPSRDICQRGTSLTIQCQVDSQVTMMFWYRQQPGQSLTLIATANQGSEATYESGFVIDKFPISRPNLTFSTLTVSNMSPEDSSIYLCSVEDMGRRGFPNYGYTFGSGTRLTVV.

The chain is built from TRBV25-1 and TRBJ2-7; TRBD1 is a possible D gene (6 bases). The germline V gene has CDR1 MGHDK and CDR2 SYGVNS. Trimming left V 3 bases short and J 2 bases short, with 11 bases between. This CDR3 is built from 14 residues. In nucleotides, the CDR3 is TGTGCCAGCAGTGACTGGCAGGGGACCTACGAGCAGTACTTC. It specifies CASSDWQGTYEQYF.

There are a few counts of this clone. V usage is TRBV7-2 and J usage is TRBJ2-7; no definite D call. Trimming stripped 4 bases from V and 4 bases from J, with 14 bases between. In germline, CDR1 is SGHTA, CDR2 FQGNSA. The CDR3 spans 14 residues. CDR3: CASSSLRPPYEQYF. CDR3 in DNA: TGTGCCAGCAGCTCATTACGACCGCCTTACGAGCAGTACTTC.

The CDR3 sequence: CASSTAGTSSYEQYF. CDR3 DNA: TGTGCCAGTAGTACAGCAGGGACGAGCTCCTACGAGCAGTACTTC. This chain uses TRBV19 with TRBJ2-7; D may correspond to TRBD1 or TRBD2 (5 bases each). Trimming took off 4 bases at V and 0 bases at J, with 13 bases between the two ends. Germline V lookup: CDR1 LNHDA, CDR2 SQIVND (reference sequence). The CDR3 length is 15 residues.

This clone was recorded at least ten times. This chain links TRBV5-4 with TRBJ2-5; TRBD1 might be the D (5 bases). Trimming took off 0 bases at V and 3 bases at J, with 12 bases between the two ends. Germline values: CDR1 SGHNT, CDR2 YYREEE (reference sequence). This CDR3 contains 15 residues. CDR3 region: CASSLDPDRKETQYF. CDR3 coding DNA: TGTGCCAGCAGCTTGGACCCAGACAGAAAAGAGACCCAGTACTTC.

This clone was recorded many times. The rearrangement links TRBV29-1 to TRBJ2-3, with D unclear. The germline V gene encodes CDR1 SQVTM and CDR2 ANQGSEA. This CDR3 region has 15 residues. Trimming removed 4 bases from V and 1 base from J, with 15 bases in between. In nucleotides, the CDR3 is TGCAGCGTTGGTTCGGATCCATGGGGCACAGATACGCAGTATTTT. Amino acids: CSVGSDPWGTDTQYF.

In its sample, this clone was seen a few times. The chain couples TRBV10-3 to TRBJ2-1; 10 bases align to TRBD2. Per germline, CDR1 ENHRY and CDR2 SYGVKD. V was clipped by 10 bases and J by 7 bases; unmatched bases: 10. The CDR3 totals 14 residues. For the CDR3, the DNA is TGTGCCACCGGGACTAGCGAAGTTGGGAATGAGCAGTTCTTC. It translates to CATGTSEVGNEQFF.

This clone was seen a handful of times. The chain joins TRBV4-1 to TRBJ1-4, with 9 bases aligning to TRBD1. The CDR3 loop spans 18 amino acids. Trimming removed 0 bases from V and 2 bases from J; junction bases left unmatched: 7. Germline values: CDR1 MGHRA, CDR2 YSYEKL. The CDR3 region has the DNA TGCGCCAGCAGCCAAGACGAACGGACAGGGGTCACTAATGAAAAACTGTTTTTT. Translating it yields CASSQDERTGVTNEKLFF.

This clone has a handful of counts. The chain recombines TRBV19 with TRBJ1-5, with D perhaps TRBD1 (6 bases). V was trimmed by 11 bases and J by 0 bases, leaving 14 bases between them. CDR3 length equals 14 residues. Germline V gives CDR1 LNHDA, CDR2 SQIVND (reference sequence). The DNA of the CDR3 is TGTGCCTGCGAGGGGGGTTATAGCAATCAGCCCCAGCATTTT. This sequence encodes CACEGGYSNQPQHF.

This sequence joins TRBV19 and TRBJ2-4; the match to TRBD2 covers 11 bases. The ends lost 5 bases at V and 0 bases at J; junction bases unmatched: 6. Germline V gives CDR1 LNHDA, CDR2 SQIVND (reference sequence). This CDR3 comprises 17 residues. The DNA of the CDR3 is TGTGCCAGTAGTGTTCTAGCGGGAGGCCGAGCCAAAAACATTCAGTACTTC. It translates to CASSVLAGGRAKNIQYF.

This clone was observed a few times. CDR3: CSVESTGELFF. The CDR3 nucleotides are TGCAGTGTTGAGTCTACCGGGGAGCTGTTTTTT. The chain combines TRBV20-1 with TRBJ2-2; D gene unclear. V was shortened by 7 bases and J by 5 bases, with 8 bases between the two germline ends. The CDR3 spans 11 residues. Per the germline V gene, CDR1 is DFQATT and CDR2 is SNEGSKA (reference sequence).

This clone was counted only a few times. The gene calls are TRBV30 and TRBJ1-5; D unresolved. The length of the CDR3 is 13 residues. Trimming cost V 0 bases and J 5 bases, with 8 bases left between them. Looked up from germline, CDR1 is GTSNPN and CDR2 is SVGIG (reference sequence). The CDR3 is CAWSVRADQPQHF. As DNA, the CDR3 is TGTGCCTGGAGTGTCCGGGCCGATCAGCCCCAGCATTTT.

This clone came up a few times. The V call is TRBV7-9, the J call TRBJ2-2; unclear D gene. The CDR3 is made up of 14 amino acids. The V end was cut by 3 bases, the J end by 3 bases, with 8 bases between. The germline gives CDR1 SEHNR, CDR2 FQNEAQ (reference sequence). The CDR3 is CASSFTGDTGELFF. For the CDR3, the DNA is TGTGCCAGCAGCTTTACGGGTGACACCGGGGAGCTGTTTTTT.

This clone was observed a handful of times. J is TRBJ2-7 and V is TRBV2; a weak D match, TRBD2 (5 bases). The V end lost 7 bases, the J end lost 0 bases, and 10 bases lay between the germline ends. Germline CDR1 is SNHLY and CDR2 is FYNNEI. CDR3 length equals 13 residues. CDR3 nucleotides: TGTGCCAGCATCGGGGAGAGCTCCTACGAGCAGTACTTC. This sequence encodes CASIGESSYEQYF.

This chain connects TRBV5-4 to TRBJ1-4; 9 bases line up with TRBD1. CDR1 is SGHNT, CDR2 YYREEE, per germline (reference sequence). V shed 4 bases, J shed 10 bases, and the junction held 14 bases outside the gene matches. This CDR3 comprises 16 residues. The chain's CDR3 is CASSLDPGQGSIKLFF. The CDR3 bases are TGTGCCAGCAGCCTGGACCCGGGACAGGGTTCCATAAAACTGTTTTTT.

This clone has a handful of counts. The chain joins TRBV11-2 to TRBJ2-1; 11 positions agree with TRBD1. Trimming removed 5 bases from V and 6 bases from J; junction bases left unmatched: 9. The CDR3 has 16 amino acids. Germline V gene data show CDR1 as SGHAT and CDR2 as FQNNGV. CDR3 sequence reads: CASSPNKGTGGNEQFF. DNA for the CDR3: TGTGCCAGCAGCCCAAATAAGGGGACAGGGGGCAATGAGCAGTTCTTC.

This chain uses TRBV5-4 with TRBJ2-2; D ambiguous. This CDR3 is built from 15 residues. Germline values: CDR1 SGHNT, CDR2 YYREEE (reference sequence). V was cut by 3 bases and J by 5 bases, with 14 bases left in between. The CDR3 nucleotides are TGTGCCAGCAGCTCCAATGGACGGTCGACCGGGGAGCTGTTTTTT. This translates into CASSSNGRSTGELFF.

V usage is TRBV7-2 and J usage is TRBJ2-3, with D hard to call. The ends were cut back, 5 bases at V and 0 bases at J, with 6 bases in the middle. The V gene's germline CDR1 is SGHTA and CDR2 FQGNSA. This CDR3 has 13 residues. The DNA for the CDR3 is TGTGCCAGCAGCCACACAAGCACAGATACGCAGTATTTT. This encodes CASSHTSTDTQYF. The variable domain in full, with the rest retrieved from reference TRBV7-2 and TRBJ2-3, is GAGVSQSPSNKVTEKGKDVELRCDPISGHTALYWYRQSLGQGLEFLIYFQGNSAPDKSGLPSDRFSAERTGGSVSTLTIQRTQQEDSAVYLCASSHTSTDTQYFGPGTRLTVL.

This clone was detected only a few times. This chain uses TRBV18 with TRBJ1-1, with unresolved D. CDR3 length: 12 residues. The germline V and J ends were trimmed by 10 bases and 2 bases, with 11 bases remaining between them. Germline-derived CDR1 and CDR2 are KGHSH and LQKENI. The CDR3 DNA sequence: TGTGCCACTACACGATATAACACTGAAGCTTTCTTT. Encoded protein: CATTRYNTEAFF.